Below are 30 T cell receptor beta chains sequenced from a single sample in a study of blood T cell repertoires in COVID-19. The assay was immunoSEQ multiplex PCR, and TCRdb's table has in-frame clones only and misses some. The sample consists of some 14,000 clones, less than 90% of them appearing once. Source material: peripheral blood. Every receptor here comes from a human donor in a cohort sampled during active COVID-19.

The chain recombines TRBV5-8 with TRBJ2-7, with D possibly matching TRBD1 (5 bases). Trimming stripped 0 bases from V and 1 base from J, with 5 bases between. This CDR3 is 13 amino acids long. The germline gives CDR1 SGHTS, CDR2 YDEGEE. The CDR3 loop is CASSLDRSYEQYF. In DNA form, the CDR3 reads TGTGCCAGCAGCTTGGACAGGTCCTACGAGCAGTACTTC.

The V call is TRBV6-2 or TRBV6-3, the J call TRBJ1-2, with D possibly being TRBD1 (5 bases). V dropped 4 bases and J dropped 8 bases, with 11 bases sitting between them. Germline values: CDR1 MNHEY, CDR2 SVGEGT. The CDR3 has 12 residues. CDR3 nucleotides: TGTGCCAGCAGTTCCAGGGTTTTAGGCTACACCTTC. This sequence encodes CASSSRVLGYTF.

The rearrangement uses TRBV7-9 and TRBJ2-1; 8 bases fit TRBD2. V lost 5 bases to trimming and J lost 8 bases; unmatched junction nucleotides: 14. The length of the CDR3 is 16 residues. Germline V gene sequence: CDR1 SEHNR, CDR2 FQNEAQ (reference sequence). The DNA for the CDR3 is TGTGCCAGCAGCCGCCCCTTGGCGGGAGGTCGTCATGAGCAGTTCTTC. Translation: CASSRPLAGGRHEQFF. Full variable domain (outside the CDR3, taken from reference TRBV7-9 and TRBJ2-1): DTGVSQNPRHKITKRGQNVTFRCDPISEHNRLYWYRQTLGQGPEFLTYFQNEAQLEKSRLLSDRFSAERPKGSFSTLEIQRTEQGDSAMYLCASSRPLAGGRHEQFFGPGTRLTVL.

V and J are TRBV11-2 and TRBJ1-2, with a possible D match to TRBD1 (6 bases). From germline, CDR1 is SGHAT and CDR2 FQNNGV. The length of the CDR3 is 14 residues. Trimming took 10 bases from V and 4 from J, leaving 19 bases between them. CDR3: CATRHLRGSYGYTF. DNA for the CDR3: TGTGCCACCCGCCATCTTAGGGGGTCCTATGGCTACACCTTC.

The chain links TRBV7-3 to TRBJ2-5, with D possibly being TRBD2 (6 bases). The CDR3 runs to 13 residues. Germline CDR1 reads SGHTA; CDR2 reads FQGTGA. V was trimmed by 5 bases and J by 1 base, leaving 8 bases between them. CDR3 nucleotide sequence: TGTGCCAGCAGCAAACTAGCCCAAGAGACCCAGTACTTC. Translated, it gives CASSKLAQETQYF.

This clone was found once. The rearrangement uses TRBV20-1 and TRBJ2-7; 8 nucleotides line up with TRBD1. After removal of 5 bases from V and 7 bases from J, the junction contained 4 bases not matched to a gene. In germline, CDR1 is DFQATT, CDR2 SNEGSKA (reference sequence). The CDR3 sequence is 11 residues long. Here the CDR3 DNA reads TGCAGTGCTCAAGGGGACAGGGAGCAGTACTTC. Translation gives CSAQGDREQYF.

The rearrangement links TRBV29-1 to TRBJ2-2, with D possibly being TRBD1 (6 bases). V was trimmed by 5 bases and J by 2 bases, leaving 15 bases between them. The CDR3 is 15 residues long. Germline values: CDR1 SQVTM, CDR2 ANQGSEA. For the CDR3, the DNA is TGCAGCGTTAAGGGGGTGGAGGTCAACACCGGGGAGCTGTTTTTT. It translates to CSVKGVEVNTGELFF.

The chain combines TRBV4-2 with TRBJ2-6, with 9 nucleotides matching TRBD1. The trim removed 4 bases at V and 4 bases at J, leaving 2 bases unmatched. The CDR3 contains 15 residues. Per the germline V gene, CDR1 is LGHNA and CDR2 is YNFKEQ. Written as DNA, the CDR3 is TGTGCCAGCAGCCGGGACAGGGCCGGGGCCAACGTCCTGACTTTC. Its protein is CASSRDRAGANVLTF.

The chain links TRBV3-1 (or the pseudogene TRBV3-2) to TRBJ2-1, with 7 bases lining up with TRBD2. Germline CDR1 reads LGHDT; CDR2 reads YNNKEL (reference sequence). The CDR3 extends over 13 amino acids. With V trimmed by 1 base and J by 6 bases, 0 bases remained unmatched. Here the CDR3 reads CASSQAGGNEQFF. The CDR3 bases are TGTGCCAGCAGCCAAGCGGGGGGCAATGAGCAGTTCTTC.

J is TRBJ2-1 and V is TRBV7-8; D might be TRBD2 (5 bases). Between the trimmed V and J ends, which lost 5 bases and 0 bases, there was a span of 11 bases. Germline loops: CDR1 SGHVS, CDR2 FQNEAQ. The CDR3 is 15 residues long. CDR3 region: CASSMTGSSYNEQFF. Here the CDR3 DNA reads TGTGCCAGCAGCATGACTGGGAGCTCCTACAATGAGCAGTTCTTC.

This clone was seen a handful of times. The chain is built from TRBV30 and TRBJ1-2; 9 bases line up with TRBD1. Losses at the gene ends were 3 bases for V and 2 bases for J; bases not matched to a gene: 4. This CDR3 region has 14 residues. Germline V gene sequence: CDR1 GTSNPN, CDR2 SVGIG (reference sequence). DNA of the CDR3: TGTGCCTGGAGGGGGACAGGGACCAACTATGGCTACACCTTC. Translating gives CAWRGTGTNYGYTF.

This chain connects TRBV15 to TRBJ2-7; 7 bases line up with TRBD1. V was pared by 1 base and J by 3 bases, with 6 bases of the junction left unmatched. The CDR3 contains 15 residues. Germline CDR1 is LNHNV and CDR2 is YYDKDF (reference sequence). Here the CDR3 DNA reads TGTGCCACCAGCAGAGTGGGGACAGTTCGCTACGAGCAGTACTTC. As protein: CATSRVGTVRYEQYF.

The J gene is TRBJ1-2, the V gene TRBV6-5, with D hard to call. The CDR3 contains 15 residues. V lost 0 bases and J 6 bases, leaving 14 bases between the germline ends. Germline V gives CDR1 MNHEY, CDR2 SVGAGI. CDR3 in amino acids: CASSYSIPSVDGYTF. The CDR3 region has the DNA TGTGCCAGCAGTTACTCGATCCCCAGTGTGGATGGCTACACCTTC.

This clone has only one observation. This chain joins TRBV19 and TRBJ1-1; D unclear. Deletions cut 3 bases from V and 0 bases from J, with 17 bases between. In germline, CDR1 is LNHDA, CDR2 SQIVND (reference sequence). This CDR3 has 17 residues. The CDR3 DNA follows: TGTGCCAGTAGTATTCGGTTTCGGGAGGCGCTGAACACTGAAGCTTTCTTT. It yields the protein CASSIRFREALNTEAFF.

This clone turned up a few times. This chain connects TRBV10-1 to TRBJ1-2, with 7 bases aligning to TRBD1. From germline, CDR1 is WNHNN and CDR2 SYGVQD (reference sequence). Germline trimming cut 6 bases from V and 4 bases from J; bases unmatched to any gene: 2. This CDR3 has 12 residues. The CDR3 coding sequence is TGCGCCAGCAGGGGACAGTCCTATGGCTACACCTTC. Encoded protein: CASRGQSYGYTF.

This clone was found a few times. The V call is TRBV24-1, the J call TRBJ2-1; perhaps TRBD1 as D (6 bases). The CDR3 spans 14 residues. The germline V gene encodes CDR1 KGHDR and CDR2 SFDVKD. With 7 bases removed from V and 4 bases from J, the gap between germline ends came to 13 bases. CDR3 coding DNA: TGTGCCACCAGCTCCGGGACACTGTACAATGAGCAGTTCTTC. It translates to CATSSGTLYNEQFF.

The rearrangement uses TRBV5-6 and TRBJ2-7; D is possibly TRBD2 (5 bases). The CDR3 totals 13 residues. V shed 0 bases and J shed 4 bases, with 8 bases lying between them. From germline, CDR1 is SGHDT and CDR2 YYEEEE. Here the CDR3 reads CASSLGTRYEQYF. The CDR3 nucleotides read TGTGCCAGCAGCTTGGGGACTCGGTACGAGCAGTACTTC. Looking up the rest from reference TRBV5-6 and TRBJ2-7 gives the full variable domain: DAGVTQSPTHLIKTRGQQVTLRCSPKSGHDTVSWYQQALGQGPQFIFQYYEEEERQRGNFPDRFSGHQFPNYSSELNVNALLLGDSALYLCASSLGTRYEQYFGPGTRLTVT.

The chain recombines TRBV27 with TRBJ2-7; TRBD2 aligns across 8 bases. V gave up 2 bases and J gave up 2 bases; unmatched junction bases: 5. The CDR3 loop spans 15 amino acids. The V gene's germline CDR1 is MNHEY and CDR2 SMNVEV (reference sequence). CDR3 nucleotides: TGTGCCAGCAGTTTAGTACCGGGACTAGCCTACGAGCAGTACTTC. Amino acid sequence: CASSLVPGLAYEQYF.

The chain is built from TRBV6-6 and TRBJ1-4, with 7 bases identical to TRBD1. With 4 bases clipped from V and 3 bases from J, the junction kept 5 bases outside the gene matches. Germline CDR1 and CDR2: MNHNY and SVGAGI (reference sequence). The CDR3 runs 15 residues. CDR3 loop: CASSSPDRANEKLFF. The CDR3 DNA follows: TGTGCCAGCAGTTCTCCAGACAGGGCTAATGAAAAACTGTTTTTT.

This chain links TRBV24-1 with TRBJ1-5, with 7 bases aligning to TRBD1. J gave up 9 bases and V 4 bases, and 11 bases lay outside the gene matches. Per the germline V gene, CDR1 is KGHDR and CDR2 is SFDVKD. CDR3 length: 15 amino acids. The CDR3 region has the DNA TGTGCCACCAGTGACCAGGGGGACGGAGAGCGGCCCCAGCATTTT. It specifies CATSDQGDGERPQHF.

This chain joins TRBV4-1 and TRBJ2-1, with D possibly being TRBD2 (5 bases). Germline V gives CDR1 MGHRA, CDR2 YSYEKL. This CDR3 contains 15 residues. The V and J ends lost 4 bases and 0 bases respectively, with 10 bases between them. The CDR3 protein is CASSPLVGSYNEQFF. The CDR3, as DNA: TGCGCCAGCAGCCCACTAGTGGGCTCCTACAATGAGCAGTTCTTC.

The CDR3 protein is CSASRLAGANEQFF. CDR3 in DNA: TGCAGTGCTAGTAGACTAGCGGGAGCCAATGAGCAGTTCTTC. The chain is built from TRBV20-1 and TRBJ2-1, with 12 bases lining up with TRBD2. The CDR3 sequence is 14 residues long. V lost 3 bases to trimming and J lost 6 bases; unmatched junction nucleotides: 3. The germline gives CDR1 DFQATT, CDR2 SNEGSKA (reference sequence).

The rearrangement joins TRBV9 to TRBJ2-3; D remains ambiguous. Germline V gene sequence: CDR1 SGDLS, CDR2 YYNGEE. V lost 0 bases, J lost 0 bases, and 8 bases lay in between. The CDR3 length is 15 residues. The chain's CDR3 is CASSVGETSTDTQYF. In DNA, the CDR3 is TGTGCCAGCAGCGTAGGTGAAACTAGCACAGATACGCAGTATTTT.

The chain couples TRBV18 to TRBJ2-5; D unclear. V shed 3 bases and J shed 5 bases, with 4 bases lying between them. CDR3 length: 11 amino acids. CDR1 and CDR2 from the germline V gene are KGHSH and LQKENI. CDR3: CASSPMETQYF. CDR3 in DNA: TGTGCCAGCTCACCTATGGAGACCCAGTACTTC. Using reference TRBV18 and TRBJ2-5 for the parts outside the CDR3, the full variable domain is NAGVMQNPRHLVRRRGQEARLRCSPMKGHSHVYWYRQLPEEGLKFMVYLQKENIIDESGMPKERFSAEFPKEGPSILRIQQVVRGDSAAYFCASSPMETQYFGPGTRLLVL.

This chain joins TRBV24-1 and TRBJ1-5; D is ambiguous. V lost 0 bases and J 0 bases, leaving 11 bases between the germline ends. The CDR3 sequence is 17 residues long. Germline loops: CDR1 KGHDR, CDR2 SFDVKD. CDR3 amino acids: CATSDLTATYSNQPQHF. The DNA of the CDR3 is TGTGCCACCAGTGATTTGACAGCAACCTATAGCAATCAGCCCCAGCATTTT.

The chain recombines TRBV4-1 with TRBJ2-1, with 15 bases identical to TRBD2. The CDR3 loop spans 18 amino acids. The V gene end was trimmed by 1 base and the J gene end by 8 bases; junction bases not matched to a gene: 9. Germline assignment: CDR1 MGHRA and CDR2 YSYEKL. The CDR3 DNA sequence: TGCGCCAGCAGCCAAGGTCTAGGACTAGCGGGAGGGCCCCATGAGCAGTTCTTC. Translation gives CASSQGLGLAGGPHEQFF.

This clone was counted only a few times. The gene calls are TRBV9 and TRBJ1-3; unclear D gene. CDR1 and CDR2 (germline): SGDLS, YYNGEE. The CDR3 is 13 residues long. The V end lost 6 bases, the J end lost 0 bases, and 7 bases lay between the germline ends. The CDR3 nucleotides read TGTGCCAGCACGGGGAACTCTGGAAACACCATATATTTT. It translates to CASTGNSGNTIYF.

J is TRBJ1-1 and V is TRBV19; TRBD1 might be the D (6 bases). CDR3 length: 13 amino acids. V lost 6 bases and J 5 bases, leaving 13 bases between the germline ends. CDR1 and CDR2 (germline): LNHDA, SQIVND (reference sequence). The CDR3 reads CASRYTGWTEAFF. The CDR3 nucleotides read TGTGCCAGTAGGTATACAGGGTGGACTGAAGCTTTCTTT. Drawing the rest from reference TRBV19 and TRBJ1-1, the complete variable domain is DGGITQSPKYLFRKEGQNVTLSCEQNLNHDAMYWYRQDPGQGLRLIYYSQIVNDFQKGDIAEGYSVSREKKESFPLTVTSAQKNPTAFYLCASRYTGWTEAFFGQGTRLTVV.

The chain carries TRBV4-3 and TRBJ1-2; 7 bases fit TRBD1. This CDR3 is 15 amino acids long. V lost 1 base and J lost 5; bases outside the gene matches: 7. Germline V CDR1 and CDR2: LGHNA, YSLEER. The CDR3 DNA reads TGCGCCAGCAGCCAAGTTCCAGGGGGAATTTATGGCTACACCTTC. It yields the protein CASSQVPGGIYGYTF.

Points on this clone: An end of the junction differs from the germline gene, which may be a read error. This chain links TRBV7-8 with TRBJ2-5, with TRBD1 matching 7 bases. The germline gives CDR1 SGHVS, CDR2 FQNEAQ. CDR3 length: 11 residues. CDR3 in DNA: TGTGCCAGCAGCCCAGACAGGGCGTGGAACTTC. Protein: CASSPDRAWNF.